The sequence of this T cell receptor (beta chain) was determined in a study of T cell changes during pregnancy in multiple sclerosis. The V gene's germline CDR1 is SGHTA and CDR2 FQGTGA. The CDR3 covers 13 residues. Between the trimmed V and J ends, which lost 6 bases and 6 bases, there was a span of 11 bases. Produced via immunoSEQ multiplex PCR; TCRdb's table is partial and in-frame only. The sample lists 25,000 to 35,000 clones, 75% to 90% occurring once. The J gene is TRBJ2-2, the V gene TRBV7-3; D may be TRBD1 (6 bases). The sequence came from a female donor in good health, enrolled as a control in a pregnancy study. The sample in question was CD4+ T cells from peripheral blood mononuclear cells, obtained in the first trimester of pregnancy. The CDR3 bases are TGTGCCAGCAGGCAACAGGGAGCCGGGGAGCTGTTTTTT. It encodes CASRQQGAGELFF.